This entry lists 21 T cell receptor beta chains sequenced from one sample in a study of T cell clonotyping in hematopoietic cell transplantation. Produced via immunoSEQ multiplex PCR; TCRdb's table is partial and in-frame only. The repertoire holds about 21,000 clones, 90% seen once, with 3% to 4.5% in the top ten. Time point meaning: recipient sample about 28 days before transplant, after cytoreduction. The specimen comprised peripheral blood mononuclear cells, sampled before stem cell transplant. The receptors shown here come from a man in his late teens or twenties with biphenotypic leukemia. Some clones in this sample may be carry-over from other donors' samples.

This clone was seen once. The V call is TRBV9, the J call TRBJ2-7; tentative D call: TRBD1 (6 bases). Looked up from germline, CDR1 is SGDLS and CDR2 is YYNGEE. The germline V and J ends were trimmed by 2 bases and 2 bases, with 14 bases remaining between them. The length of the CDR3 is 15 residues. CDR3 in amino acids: CASSVTPGQAYEQYF. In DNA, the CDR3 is TGTGCCAGCAGCGTTACTCCGGGACAAGCCTACGAGCAGTACTTC. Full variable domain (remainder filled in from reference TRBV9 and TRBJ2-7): DSGVTQTPKHLITATGQRVTLRCSPRSGDLSVYWYQQSLDQGLQFLIQYYNGEERAKGNILERFSAQQFPDLHSELNLSSLELGDSALYFCASSVTPGQAYEQYFGPGTRLTVT.

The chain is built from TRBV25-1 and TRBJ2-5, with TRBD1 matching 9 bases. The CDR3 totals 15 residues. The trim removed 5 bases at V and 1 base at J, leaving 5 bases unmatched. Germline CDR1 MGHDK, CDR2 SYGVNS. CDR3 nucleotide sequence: TGTGCCAGCAGTTCCGGGACAGGGATCCAAGAGACCCAGTACTTC. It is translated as CASSSGTGIQETQYF.

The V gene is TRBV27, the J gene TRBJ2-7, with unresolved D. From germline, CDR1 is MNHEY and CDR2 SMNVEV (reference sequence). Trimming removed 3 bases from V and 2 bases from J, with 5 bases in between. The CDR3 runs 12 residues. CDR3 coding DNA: TGTGCCAGCAGTTTCTCTCCCTACGAGCAGTACTTC. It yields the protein CASSFSPYEQYF.

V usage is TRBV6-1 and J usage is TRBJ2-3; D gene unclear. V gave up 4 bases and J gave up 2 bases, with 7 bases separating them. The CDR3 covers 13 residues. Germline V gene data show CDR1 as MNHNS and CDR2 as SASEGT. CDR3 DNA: TGTGCCAGCAGTGGTGACTTCACAGATACGCAGTATTTT. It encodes CASSGDFTDTQYF.

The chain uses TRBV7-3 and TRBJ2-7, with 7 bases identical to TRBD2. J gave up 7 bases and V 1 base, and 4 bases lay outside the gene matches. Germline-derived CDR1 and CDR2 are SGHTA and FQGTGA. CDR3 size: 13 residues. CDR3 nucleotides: TGTGCCAGCAGCTTAATCCGGGGGGAGGAGCAGTACTTC. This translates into CASSLIRGEEQYF.

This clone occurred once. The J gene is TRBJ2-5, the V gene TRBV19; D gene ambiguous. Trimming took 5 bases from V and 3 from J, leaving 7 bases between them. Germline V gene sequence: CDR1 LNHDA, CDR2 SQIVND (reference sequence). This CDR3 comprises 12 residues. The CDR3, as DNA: TGTGCCAGTAGTTCATCCAAAGAGACCCAGTACTTC. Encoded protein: CASSSSKETQYF.

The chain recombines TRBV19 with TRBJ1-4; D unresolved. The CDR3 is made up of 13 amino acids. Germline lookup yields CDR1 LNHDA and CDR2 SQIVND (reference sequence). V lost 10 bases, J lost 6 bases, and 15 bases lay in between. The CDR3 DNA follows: TGTGCCACCCAATTTCGCTCCCATGAAAAACTGTTTTTT. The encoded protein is CATQFRSHEKLFF.

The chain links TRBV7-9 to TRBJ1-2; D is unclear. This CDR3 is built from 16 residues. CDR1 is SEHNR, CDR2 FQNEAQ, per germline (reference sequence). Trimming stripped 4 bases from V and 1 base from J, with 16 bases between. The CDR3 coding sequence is TGTGCCAGCAGCTCGCCCCTAACATGGAATAACTATGGCTACACCTTC. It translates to CASSSPLTWNNYGYTF.

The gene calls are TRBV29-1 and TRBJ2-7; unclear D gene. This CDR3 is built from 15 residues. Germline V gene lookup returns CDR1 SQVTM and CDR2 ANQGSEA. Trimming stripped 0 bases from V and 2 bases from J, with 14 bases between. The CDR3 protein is CSVEDPGEFPYEQYF. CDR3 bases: TGCAGCGTTGAAGATCCTGGAGAATTCCCCTACGAGCAGTACTTC.

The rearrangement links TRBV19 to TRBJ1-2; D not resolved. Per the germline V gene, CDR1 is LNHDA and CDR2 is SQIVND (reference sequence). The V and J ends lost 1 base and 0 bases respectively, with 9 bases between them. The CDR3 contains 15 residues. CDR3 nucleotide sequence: TGTGCCAGTAGTATAGGGGAGGGAACTAACTATGGCTACACCTTC. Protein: CASSIGEGTNYGYTF.

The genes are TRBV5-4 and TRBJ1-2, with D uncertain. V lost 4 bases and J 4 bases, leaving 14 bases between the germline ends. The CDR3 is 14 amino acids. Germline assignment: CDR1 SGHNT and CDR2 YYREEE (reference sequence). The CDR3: CASSTSQMIYGYTF. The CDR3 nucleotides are TGTGCCAGCAGCACCAGCCAGATGATCTATGGCTACACCTTC.

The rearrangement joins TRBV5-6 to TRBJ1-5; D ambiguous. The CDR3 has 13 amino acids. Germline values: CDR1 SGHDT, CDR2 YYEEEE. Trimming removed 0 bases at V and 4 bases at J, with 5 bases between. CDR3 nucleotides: TGTGCCAGCAGCTTGGGGCGGAATCAGCCCCAGCATTTT. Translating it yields CASSLGRNQPQHF.

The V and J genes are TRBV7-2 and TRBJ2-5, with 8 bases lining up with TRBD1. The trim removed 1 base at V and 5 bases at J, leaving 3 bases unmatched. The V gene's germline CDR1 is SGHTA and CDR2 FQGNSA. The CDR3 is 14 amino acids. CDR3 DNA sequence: TGTGCCAGCAGCTTAGGCAGGGGGCTGGAGACCCAGTACTTC. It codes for CASSLGRGLETQYF.

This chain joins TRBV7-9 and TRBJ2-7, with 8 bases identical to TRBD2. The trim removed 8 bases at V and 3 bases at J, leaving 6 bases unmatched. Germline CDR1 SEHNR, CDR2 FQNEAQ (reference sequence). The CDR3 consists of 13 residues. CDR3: CASGSSGLYEQYF. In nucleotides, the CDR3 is TGTGCCAGCGGATCTAGCGGGCTCTACGAGCAGTACTTC.

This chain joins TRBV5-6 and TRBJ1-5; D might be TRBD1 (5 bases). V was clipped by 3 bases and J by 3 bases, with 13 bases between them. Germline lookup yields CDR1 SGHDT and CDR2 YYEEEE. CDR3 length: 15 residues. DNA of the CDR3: TGTGCCAGCAGCTGGGGGGGACGGATCAATCAGCCCCAGCATTTT. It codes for CASSWGGRINQPQHF.

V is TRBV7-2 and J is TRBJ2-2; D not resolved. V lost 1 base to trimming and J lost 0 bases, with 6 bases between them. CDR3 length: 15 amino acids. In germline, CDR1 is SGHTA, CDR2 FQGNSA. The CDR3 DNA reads TGTGCCAGCAGCTTAGACACTACGAACACCGGGGAGCTGTTTTTT. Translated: CASSLDTTNTGELFF.

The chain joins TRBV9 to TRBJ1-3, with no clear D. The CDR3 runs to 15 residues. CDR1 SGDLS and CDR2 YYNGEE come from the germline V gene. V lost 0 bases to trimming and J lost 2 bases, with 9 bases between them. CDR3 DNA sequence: TGTGCCAGCAGCGTAGAGGGAACAGCTGGAAACACCATATATTTT. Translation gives CASSVEGTAGNTIYF.

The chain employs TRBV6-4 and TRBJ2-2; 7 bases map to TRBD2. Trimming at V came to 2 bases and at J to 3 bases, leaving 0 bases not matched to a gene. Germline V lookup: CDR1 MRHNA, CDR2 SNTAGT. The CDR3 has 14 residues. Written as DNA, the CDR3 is TGTGCCAGCAGTGACGGGAGGGACACCGGGGAGCTGTTTTTT. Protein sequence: CASSDGRDTGELFF.

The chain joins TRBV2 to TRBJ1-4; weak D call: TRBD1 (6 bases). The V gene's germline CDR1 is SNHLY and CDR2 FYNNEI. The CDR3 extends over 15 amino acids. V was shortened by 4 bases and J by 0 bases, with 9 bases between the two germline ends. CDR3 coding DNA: TGTGCCAGCAGTGGACAGGCCGCAACTAATGAAAAACTGTTTTTT. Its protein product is CASSGQAATNEKLFF.

This CDR3 is CASKKGGDTYEQYF. The DNA for the CDR3 is TGTGCCAGCAAAAAGGGGGGGGACACCTACGAGCAGTACTTC. V usage is TRBV5-4 and J usage is TRBJ2-7; weak D call: TRBD2 (7 bases). The ends were cut back, 6 bases at V and 2 bases at J, with 15 bases in the middle. The CDR3 covers 14 residues. Germline CDR1 SGHNT, CDR2 YYREEE (reference sequence).

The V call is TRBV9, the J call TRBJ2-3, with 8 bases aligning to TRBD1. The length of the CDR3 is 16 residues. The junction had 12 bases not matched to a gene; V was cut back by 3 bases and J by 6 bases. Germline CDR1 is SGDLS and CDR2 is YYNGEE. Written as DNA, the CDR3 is TGTGCCAGCAGCGCTCAAACCCAGGGGGCCGCGGATACGCAGTATTTT. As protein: CASSAQTQGAADTQYF.